The following is a T cell receptor (beta chain) sequence with its context. Its antigen is not known. Data came from immunoSEQ multiplex PCR; TCRdb stores just in-frame clones and leaves some out. Of around 140,000 clones listed, 93% are singletons. The data belong to a study of T cell responses to AZD1222 COVID-19 vaccine. Study outcomes and limitations: A reported finding is that nearly half of spike-specific TCRs target unmutated variant regions. Spike was spanned by vaccine-associated CD4 TCRs, with dominance at 160-218 and 743-854. Most donors were white British and more were female, and clonal diversity was possibly underestimated.

The CDR3 is 15 amino acids. J gave up 0 bases and V 3 bases, and 3 bases lay outside the gene matches. In germline, CDR1 is SGHDT, CDR2 YYEEEE. The material sequenced was peripheral blood, taken on day 0 of AZD1222 vaccination. This chain uses TRBV5-6 with TRBJ2-7, with TRBD2 identical over 10 bases. The source of this sequence is an adult in good health. CDR3 in DNA: TGTGCCAGCAGCTCCGGGACTAGCGCCTCCTACGAGCAGTACTTC. It specifies CASSSGTSASYEQYF.